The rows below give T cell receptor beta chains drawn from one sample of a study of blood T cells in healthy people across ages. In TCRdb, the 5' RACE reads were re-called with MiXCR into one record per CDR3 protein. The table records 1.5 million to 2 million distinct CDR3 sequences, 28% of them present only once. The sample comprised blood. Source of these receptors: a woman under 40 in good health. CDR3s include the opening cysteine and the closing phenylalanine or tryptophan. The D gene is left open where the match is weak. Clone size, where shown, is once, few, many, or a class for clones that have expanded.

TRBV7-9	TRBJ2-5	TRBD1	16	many	CASSPIPGTGAETQYF	TGTGCCAGCAGCCCTATCCCCGGGACAGGGGCGGAGACCCAGTACTTC
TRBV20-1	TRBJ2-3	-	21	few	CSARDPITAPDSWGSTDTQYF	TGCAGTGCTAGAGATCCTATCACGGCGCCTGACTCCTGGGGGAGCACAGATACGCAGTATTTT
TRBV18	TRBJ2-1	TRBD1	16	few	CASSRPDRGSYNEQFF	TGTGCCAGCTCACGACCGGACAGGGGCTCGTACAATGAGCAGTTCTTC
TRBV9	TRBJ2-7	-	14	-	CASSVVLSGGEQYF	TGTGCCAGCAGCGTAGTACTATCCGGGGGCGAGCAGTACTTC
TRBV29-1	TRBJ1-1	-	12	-	CSGRDPGTEAFF	TGCAGCGGCCGGGACCCGGGGACTGAAGCTTTCTTT
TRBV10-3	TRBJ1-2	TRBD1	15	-	CAISEINPTGGGYTF	TGTGCCATCAGTGAGATCAATCCGACAGGGGGCGGCTACACCTTC
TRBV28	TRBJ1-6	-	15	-	CVIGKTDMGLSPLHF	TGTGTCATCGGGAAGACAGACATGGGGCTCTCACCCCTCCACTTT
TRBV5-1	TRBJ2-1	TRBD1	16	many	CASSLAPGTAYNEQFF	TGCGCCAGCAGCTTGGCCCCCGGGACAGCTTACAATGAGCAGTTCTTC
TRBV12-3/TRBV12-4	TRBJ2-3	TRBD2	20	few	CASSSKTSVRVDYGTDTQYF	TGTGCCAGCAGTTCCAAGACTAGCGTCAGGGTGGATTATGGCACAGATACGCAGTATTTT
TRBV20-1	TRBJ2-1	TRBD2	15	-	CSARGGPQSINEQFF	TGCAGTGCCCGGGGGGGACCACAGAGCATCAATGAGCAGTTCTTC
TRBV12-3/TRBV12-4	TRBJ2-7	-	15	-	CTSRGSEQWTYEQYF	TGTACCAGCAGGGGCAGTGAGCAGTGGACCTACGAGCAGTACTTC
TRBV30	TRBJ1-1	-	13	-	CAWSSTGTAEAFF	TGTGCCTGGAGTTCAACCGGGACCGCTGAAGCTTTCTTT